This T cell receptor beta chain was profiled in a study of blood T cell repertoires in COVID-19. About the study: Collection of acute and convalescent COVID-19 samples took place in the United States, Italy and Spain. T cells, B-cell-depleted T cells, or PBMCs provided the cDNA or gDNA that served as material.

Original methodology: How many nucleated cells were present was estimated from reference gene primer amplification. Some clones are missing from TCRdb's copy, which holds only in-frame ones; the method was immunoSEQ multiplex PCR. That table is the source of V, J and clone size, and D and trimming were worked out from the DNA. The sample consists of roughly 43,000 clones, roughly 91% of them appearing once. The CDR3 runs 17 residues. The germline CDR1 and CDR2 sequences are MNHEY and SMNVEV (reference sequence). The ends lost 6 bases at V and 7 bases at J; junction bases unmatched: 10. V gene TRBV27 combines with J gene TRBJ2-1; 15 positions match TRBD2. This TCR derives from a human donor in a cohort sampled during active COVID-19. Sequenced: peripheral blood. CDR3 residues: CASRIAGLAGGENEQFF. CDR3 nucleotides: TGTGCCAGCAGGATAGCGGGACTAGCGGGAGGAGAGAATGAGCAGTTCTTC.